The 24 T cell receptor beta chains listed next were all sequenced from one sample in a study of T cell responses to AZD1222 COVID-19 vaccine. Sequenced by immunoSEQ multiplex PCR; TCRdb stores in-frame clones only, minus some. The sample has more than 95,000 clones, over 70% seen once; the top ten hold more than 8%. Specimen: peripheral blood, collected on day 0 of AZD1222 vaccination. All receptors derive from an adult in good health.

In DNA, the CDR3 is TGTGCCAGCTCACTGGTGGCGGGAGCATCGGGCGAGCAGTACTTC. It codes for CASSLVAGASGEQYF. This sequence joins TRBV18 and TRBJ2-7; TRBD2 aligns across 7 bases. Germline loops: CDR1 KGHSH, CDR2 LQKENI. V trimming: 4 bases; J trimming: 6 bases; junction bases outside the gene matches: 12. The CDR3 sequence is 15 residues long. Together with reference TRBV18 and TRBJ2-7, the CDR3 gives the full variable domain: NAGVMQNPRHLVRRRGQEARLRCSPMKGHSHVYWYRQLPEEGLKFMVYLQKENIIDESGMPKERFSAEFPKEGPSILRIQQVVRGDSAAYFCASSLVAGASGEQYFGPGTRLTVT.

The CDR3 sequence is CASRHLTSGGDEQFF. CDR3 coding DNA: TGTGCCAGCCGGCATTTGACTAGCGGGGGCGATGAGCAGTTCTTC. The rearrangement uses TRBV25-1 and TRBJ2-1; 12 bases agree with TRBD2. Germline CDR1 MGHDK, CDR2 SYGVNS. The CDR3 spans 15 residues. The junction had 10 bases not matched to a gene; V was cut back by 8 bases and J by 8 bases.

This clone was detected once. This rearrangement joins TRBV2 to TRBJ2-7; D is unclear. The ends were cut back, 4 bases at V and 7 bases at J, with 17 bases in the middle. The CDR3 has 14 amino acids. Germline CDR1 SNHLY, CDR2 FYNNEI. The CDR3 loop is CASSVLSDSGEQYF. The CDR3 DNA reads TGTGCCAGCAGTGTCCTTTCAGACTCCGGGGAGCAGTACTTC. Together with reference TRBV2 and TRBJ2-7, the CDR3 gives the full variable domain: EPEVTQTPSHQVTQMGQEVILRCVPISNHLYFYWYRQILGQKVEFLVSFYNNEISEKSEIFDDQFSVERPDGSNFTLKIRSTKLEDSAMYFCASSVLSDSGEQYFGPGTRLTVT.

CDR3 amino acids: CASTSGRADNEQFF. DNA of the CDR3: TGTGCCAGCACTAGCGGGAGGGCGGACAATGAGCAGTTCTTC. This sequence joins TRBV27 and TRBJ2-1; the match to TRBD2 covers 12 bases. V lost 7 bases, J lost 5 bases, and 3 bases stayed unmatched. Germline CDR1 and CDR2: MNHEY and SMNVEV (reference sequence). The CDR3 is 14 residues long.

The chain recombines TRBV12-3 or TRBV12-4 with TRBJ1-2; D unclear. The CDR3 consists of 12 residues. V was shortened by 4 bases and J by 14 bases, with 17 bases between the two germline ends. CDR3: CASSSRTQERTF. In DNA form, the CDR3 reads TGTGCCAGCAGTTCACGGACCCAGGAGAGGACCTTC.

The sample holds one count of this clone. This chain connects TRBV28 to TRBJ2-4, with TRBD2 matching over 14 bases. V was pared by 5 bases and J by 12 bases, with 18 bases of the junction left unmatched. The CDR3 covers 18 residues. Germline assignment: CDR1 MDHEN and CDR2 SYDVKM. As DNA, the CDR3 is TGTGCCAGCAGTGAGGATACTGGACTAGCGGGAGGCGGGGGGGATCAGTACTTC. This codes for CASSEDTGLAGGGGDQYF.

CDR3 region: CASSPYREGETQYF. CDR3 in DNA: TGTGCCAGCTCACCGTACAGGGAGGGAGAGACCCAGTACTTC. The rearrangement joins TRBV18 to TRBJ2-5, with TRBD2 as a possible D gene (7 bases). Germline values: CDR1 KGHSH, CDR2 LQKENI. This CDR3 comprises 14 residues. With 3 bases removed from V and 4 bases from J, the gap between germline ends came to 12 bases.

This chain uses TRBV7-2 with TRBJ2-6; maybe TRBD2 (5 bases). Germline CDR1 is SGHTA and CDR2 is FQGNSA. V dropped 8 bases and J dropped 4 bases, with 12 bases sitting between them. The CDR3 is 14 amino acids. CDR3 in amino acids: CASATGNGANVLTF. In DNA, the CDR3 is TGTGCCAGCGCAACGGGGAACGGGGCCAACGTCCTGACTTTC.

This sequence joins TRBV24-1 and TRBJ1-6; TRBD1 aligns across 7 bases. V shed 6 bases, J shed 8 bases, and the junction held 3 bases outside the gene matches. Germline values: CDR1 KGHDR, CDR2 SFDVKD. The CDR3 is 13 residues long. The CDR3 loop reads CATSQGEYSPLHF. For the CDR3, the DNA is TGTGCCACCAGTCAGGGGGAGTATTCACCCCTCCACTTT.

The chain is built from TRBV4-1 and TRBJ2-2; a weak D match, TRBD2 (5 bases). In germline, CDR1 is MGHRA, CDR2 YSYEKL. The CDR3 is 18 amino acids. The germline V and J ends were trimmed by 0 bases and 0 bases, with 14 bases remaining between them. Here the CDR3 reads CASSQDRRQPANTGELFF. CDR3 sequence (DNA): TGCGCCAGCAGCCAAGATCGGAGGCAGCCCGCGAACACCGGGGAGCTGTTTTTT.

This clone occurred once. The DNA of the CDR3 is TGTGCCAGCATCACACAGGGAGGACAGCCCCAGCATTTT. It is translated as CASITQGGQPQHF. The chain recombines TRBV28 with TRBJ1-5; possibly TRBD1 for D (6 bases). V lost 7 bases to trimming and J lost 7 bases, with 14 bases between them. Germline lookup yields CDR1 MDHEN and CDR2 SYDVKM. The CDR3 covers 13 residues.

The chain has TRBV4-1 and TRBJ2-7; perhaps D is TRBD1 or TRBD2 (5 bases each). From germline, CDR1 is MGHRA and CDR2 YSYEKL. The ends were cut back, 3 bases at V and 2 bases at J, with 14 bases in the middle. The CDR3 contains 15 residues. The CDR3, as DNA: TGCGCCAGCAGCCAGCCGGGGCCAGCCCCCTACGAGCAGTACTTC. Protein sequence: CASSQPGPAPYEQYF.

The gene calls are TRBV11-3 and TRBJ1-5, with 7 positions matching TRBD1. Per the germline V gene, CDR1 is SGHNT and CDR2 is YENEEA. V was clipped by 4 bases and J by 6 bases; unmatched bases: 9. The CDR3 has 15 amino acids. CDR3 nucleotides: TGTGCCAGCAGCTCTGAAGGAGGGGGCGGTCAGCCCCAGCATTTT. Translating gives CASSSEGGGGQPQHF.

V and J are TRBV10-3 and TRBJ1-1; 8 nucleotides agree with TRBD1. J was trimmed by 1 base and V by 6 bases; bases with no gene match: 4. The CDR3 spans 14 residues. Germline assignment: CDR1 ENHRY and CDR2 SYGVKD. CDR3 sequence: CAIRSGQGNTEAFF. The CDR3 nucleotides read TGTGCCATCAGGAGTGGACAGGGGAACACTGAAGCTTTCTTT.

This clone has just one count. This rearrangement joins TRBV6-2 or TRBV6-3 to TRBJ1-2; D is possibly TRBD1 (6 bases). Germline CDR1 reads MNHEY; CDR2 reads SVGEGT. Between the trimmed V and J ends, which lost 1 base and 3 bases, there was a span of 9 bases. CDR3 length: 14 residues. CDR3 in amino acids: CASSYLGQDYGYTF. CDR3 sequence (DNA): TGTGCCAGCAGTTACTTGGGACAAGACTATGGCTACACCTTC.

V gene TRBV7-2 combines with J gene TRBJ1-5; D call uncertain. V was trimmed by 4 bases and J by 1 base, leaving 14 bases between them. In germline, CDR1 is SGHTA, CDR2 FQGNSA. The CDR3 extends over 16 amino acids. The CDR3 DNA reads TGTGCCAGCAGCTCACCCTCGGAGGGAAGCAATCAGCCCCAGCATTTT. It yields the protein CASSSPSEGSNQPQHF.

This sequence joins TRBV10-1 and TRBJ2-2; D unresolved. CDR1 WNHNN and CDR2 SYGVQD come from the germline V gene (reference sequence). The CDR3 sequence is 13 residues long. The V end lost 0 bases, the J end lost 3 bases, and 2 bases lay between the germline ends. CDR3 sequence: CASSESHTGELFF. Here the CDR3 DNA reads TGCGCCAGCAGTGAGTCCCACACCGGGGAGCTGTTTTTT.

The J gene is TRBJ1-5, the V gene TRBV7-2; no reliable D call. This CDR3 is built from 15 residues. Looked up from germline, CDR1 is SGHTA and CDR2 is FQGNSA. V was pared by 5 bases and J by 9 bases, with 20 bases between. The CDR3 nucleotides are TGTGCCAGCAGCCCAGCCGGGATCTCCCTGGTGCCCCAGCATTTT. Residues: CASSPAGISLVPQHF.

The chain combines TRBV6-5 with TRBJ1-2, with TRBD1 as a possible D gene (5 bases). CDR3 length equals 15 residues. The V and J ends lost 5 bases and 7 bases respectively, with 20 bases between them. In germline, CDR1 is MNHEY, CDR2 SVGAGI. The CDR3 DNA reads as TGTGCCAGCAGTCATTTTGAGGCAGGGAAGGTTGGCTACACCTTC. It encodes CASSHFEAGKVGYTF.

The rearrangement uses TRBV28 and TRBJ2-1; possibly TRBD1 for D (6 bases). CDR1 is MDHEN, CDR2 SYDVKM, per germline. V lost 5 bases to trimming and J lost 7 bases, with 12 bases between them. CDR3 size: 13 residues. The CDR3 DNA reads TGTGCCAGCAGTAGGACAGTTTTAAATGAGCAGTTCTTC. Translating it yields CASSRTVLNEQFF.

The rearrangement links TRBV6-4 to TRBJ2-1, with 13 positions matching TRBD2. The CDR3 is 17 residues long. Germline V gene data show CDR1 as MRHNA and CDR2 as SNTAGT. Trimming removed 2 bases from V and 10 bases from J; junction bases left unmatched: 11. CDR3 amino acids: CASSDLTGTSGKSEQFF. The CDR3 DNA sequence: TGTGCCAGCAGTGACCTTACGGGGACTAGCGGGAAATCCGAGCAGTTCTTC.

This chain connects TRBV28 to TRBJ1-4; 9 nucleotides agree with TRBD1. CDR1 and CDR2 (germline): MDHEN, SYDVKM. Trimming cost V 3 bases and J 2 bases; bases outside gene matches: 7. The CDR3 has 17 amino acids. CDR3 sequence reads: CASSLNRGRVTNEKLFF. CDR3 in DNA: TGTGCCAGCAGTTTGAACAGGGGGCGCGTTACTAATGAAAAACTGTTTTTT.

The CDR3 coding sequence is TGCGCCAGCAGCTATACCGTACAGGGGGCTGCGGGTGGCTACACCTTC. Its translation is CASSYTVQGAAGGYTF. The J gene is TRBJ1-2, the V gene TRBV5-1; 9 bases align to TRBD1. The CDR3 sequence is 16 residues long. J lost 7 bases, V lost 3 bases, and 13 bases had no gene match. CDR1 and CDR2 from the germline V gene are SGHRS and YFSETQ.

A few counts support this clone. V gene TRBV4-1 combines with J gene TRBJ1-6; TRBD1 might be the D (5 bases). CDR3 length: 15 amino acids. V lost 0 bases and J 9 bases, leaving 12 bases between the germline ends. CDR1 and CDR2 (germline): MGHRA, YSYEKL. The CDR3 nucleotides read TGCGCCAGCAGCCAAGAAGGGGTCGGGACTTCACCCCTCCACTTT. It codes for CASSQEGVGTSPLHF.